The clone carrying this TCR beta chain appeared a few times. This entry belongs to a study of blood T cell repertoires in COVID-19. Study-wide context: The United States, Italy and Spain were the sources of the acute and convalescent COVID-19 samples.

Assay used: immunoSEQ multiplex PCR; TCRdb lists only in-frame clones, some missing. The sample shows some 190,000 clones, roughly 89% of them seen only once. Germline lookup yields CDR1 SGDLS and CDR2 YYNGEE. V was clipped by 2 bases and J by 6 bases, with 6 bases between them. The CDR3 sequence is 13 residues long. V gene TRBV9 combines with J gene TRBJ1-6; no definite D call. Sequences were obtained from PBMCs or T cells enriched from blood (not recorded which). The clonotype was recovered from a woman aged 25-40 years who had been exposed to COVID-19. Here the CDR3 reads CASSVFRNSPLHF. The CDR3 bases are TGTGCCAGCAGCGTTTTTCGTAATTCACCCCTCCACTTT.